This T cell receptor beta chain was observed in a study of CD8+ T cells in alopecia areata. Study-level points and caveats: Scalp clonality and expanded CD8+ clones among the top 100 were significantly decreased by tofacitinib. Affected lesional scalp, above all in alopecia totalis/universalis, was more clonal than normal scalp.

The authors extracted RNA and reverse transcribed it into cDNA as the sequencing template. Profiled with immunoSEQ multiplex PCR; TCRdb holds only in-frame clones, not every one. Among over 70,000 clones listed, around 67% were seen once. The CDR3 runs to 13 residues. Germline CDR1 is MNHEY and CDR2 is SMNVEV (reference sequence). V was clipped by 3 bases and J by 1 base, with 6 bases between them. As for treatment: oral pan-JAK inhibitor, 5-10 mg twice daily. Turning to this clone: What it binds is not known.

The chain uses TRBV27 and TRBJ1-2, with D uncertain. This specimen was CD8+ T cells sorted from blood, taken at week 24, from a patient treated with tofacitinib. This clonotype was obtained from a human donor with alopecia areata. The CDR3 DNA is TGTGCCAGCAGTTTTCGAGTTAACTATGGCTACACCTTC. This sequence encodes CASSFRVNYGYTF.